This TCR beta chain was retrieved from a study of immune evolution from preneoplasia to lung adenocarcinoma. Method: immunoSEQ multiplex PCR; TCRdb's copy keeps in-frame clones and lacks some. This sample has 37,000 or so clones; roughly 74% occur once, and the top ten carry roughly 6.1%. V was clipped by 0 bases and J by 6 bases, with 5 bases between them. The V gene's germline CDR1 is SGHDN and CDR2 FVKESK. The CDR3 contains 12 residues. Histologic diagnosis was independently verified by two lung pathologists. V is TRBV14 and J is TRBJ1-2; D remains unclear. The TCR originated in a person in their sixties with lung adenocarcinoma. The sequenced material came from FFPE invasive lung adenocarcinoma tissue. The CDR3 sequence is CASSQENHGYTF. CDR3 DNA sequence: TGTGCCAGCAGCCAAGAGAATCATGGCTACACCTTC. Full variable domain (remainder filled in from reference TRBV14 and TRBJ1-2): EAGVTQFPSHSVIEKGQTVTLRCDPISGHDNLYWYRRVMGKEIKFLLHFVKESKQDESGMPNNRFLAERTGGTYSTLKVQPAELEDSGVYFCASSQENHGYTFGSGTRLTVV.